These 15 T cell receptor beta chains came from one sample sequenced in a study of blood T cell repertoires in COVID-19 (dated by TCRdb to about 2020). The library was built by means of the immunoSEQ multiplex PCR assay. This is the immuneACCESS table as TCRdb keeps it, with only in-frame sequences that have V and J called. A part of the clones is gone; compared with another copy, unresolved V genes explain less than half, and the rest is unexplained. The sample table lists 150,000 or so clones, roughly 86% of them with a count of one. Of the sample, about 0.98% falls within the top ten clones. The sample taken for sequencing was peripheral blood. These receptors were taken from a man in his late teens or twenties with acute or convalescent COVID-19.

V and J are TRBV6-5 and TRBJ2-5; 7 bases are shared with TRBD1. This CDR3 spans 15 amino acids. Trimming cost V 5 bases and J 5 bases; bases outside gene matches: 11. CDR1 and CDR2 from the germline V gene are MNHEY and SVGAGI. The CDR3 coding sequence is TGTGCCAGCAGTCGGCGACAGGGTCAGTCGGAGACCCAGTACTTC. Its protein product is CASSRRQGQSETQYF.

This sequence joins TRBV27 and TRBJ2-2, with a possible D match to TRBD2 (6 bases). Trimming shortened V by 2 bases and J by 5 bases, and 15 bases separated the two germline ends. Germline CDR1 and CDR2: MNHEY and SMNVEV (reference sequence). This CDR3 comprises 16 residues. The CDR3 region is CASSLVGTVGTGELFF. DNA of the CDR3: TGTGCCAGCAGTTTAGTGGGGACTGTTGGGACCGGGGAGCTGTTTTTT.

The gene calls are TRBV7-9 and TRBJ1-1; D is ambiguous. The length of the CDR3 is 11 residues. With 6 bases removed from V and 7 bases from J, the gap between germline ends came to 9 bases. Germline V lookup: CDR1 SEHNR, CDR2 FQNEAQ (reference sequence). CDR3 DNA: TGTGCCAGCAGTACACAGCATGAAGCTTTCTTT. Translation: CASSTQHEAFF.

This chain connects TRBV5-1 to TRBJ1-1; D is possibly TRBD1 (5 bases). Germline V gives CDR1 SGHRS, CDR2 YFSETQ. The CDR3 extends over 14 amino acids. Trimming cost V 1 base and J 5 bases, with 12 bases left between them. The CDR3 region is CASSLSGGVTEAFF. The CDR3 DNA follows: TGCGCCAGCAGCTTGTCGGGGGGAGTTACTGAAGCTTTCTTT.

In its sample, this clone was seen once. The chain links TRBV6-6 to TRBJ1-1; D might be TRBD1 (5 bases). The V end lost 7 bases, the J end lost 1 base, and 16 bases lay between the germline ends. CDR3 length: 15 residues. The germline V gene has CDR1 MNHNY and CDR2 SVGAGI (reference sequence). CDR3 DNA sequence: TGTGCCAGCACAAGTCCGGGGGGGAGGAACACTGAAGCTTTCTTT. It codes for CASTSPGGRNTEAFF.

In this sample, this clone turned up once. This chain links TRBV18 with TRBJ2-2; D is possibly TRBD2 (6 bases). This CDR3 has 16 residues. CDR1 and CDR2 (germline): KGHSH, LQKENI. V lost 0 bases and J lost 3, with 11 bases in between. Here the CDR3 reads CASSPPGRGDTGELFF. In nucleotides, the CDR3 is TGTGCCAGCTCACCACCGGGGCGGGGTGACACCGGGGAGCTGTTTTTT. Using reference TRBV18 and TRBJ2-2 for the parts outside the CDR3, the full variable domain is NAGVMQNPRHLVRRRGQEARLRCSPMKGHSHVYWYRQLPEEGLKFMVYLQKENIIDESGMPKERFSAEFPKEGPSILRIQQVVRGDSAAYFCASSPPGRGDTGELFFGEGSRLTVL.

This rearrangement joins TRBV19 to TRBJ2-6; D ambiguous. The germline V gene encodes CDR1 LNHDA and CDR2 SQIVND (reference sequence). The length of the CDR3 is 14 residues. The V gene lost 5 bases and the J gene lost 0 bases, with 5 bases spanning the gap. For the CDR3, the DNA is TGTGCCAGTAGTCGAGGCTCTGGGGCCAACGTCCTGACTTTC. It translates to CASSRGSGANVLTF.

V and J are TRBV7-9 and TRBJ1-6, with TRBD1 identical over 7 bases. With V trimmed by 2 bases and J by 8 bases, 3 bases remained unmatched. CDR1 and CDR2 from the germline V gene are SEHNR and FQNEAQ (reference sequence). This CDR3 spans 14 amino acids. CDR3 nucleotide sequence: TGTGCCAGCAGCTTACCAACAGGGGATTCACCCCTCCACTTT. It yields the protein CASSLPTGDSPLHF.

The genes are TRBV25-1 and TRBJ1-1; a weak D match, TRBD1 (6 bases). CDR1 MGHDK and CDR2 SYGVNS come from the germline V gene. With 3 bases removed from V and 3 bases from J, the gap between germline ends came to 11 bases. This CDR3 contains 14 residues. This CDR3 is CASSEQGRDTEAFF. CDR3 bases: TGTGCCAGCAGTGAGCAGGGGCGCGACACTGAAGCTTTCTTT.

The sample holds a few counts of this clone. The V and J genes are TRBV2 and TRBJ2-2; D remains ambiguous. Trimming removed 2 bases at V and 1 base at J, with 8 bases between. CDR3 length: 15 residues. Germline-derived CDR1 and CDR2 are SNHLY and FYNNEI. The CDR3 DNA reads TGTGCCAGCAGTGAATTTTTCGGGAACACCGGGGAGCTGTTTTTT. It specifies CASSEFFGNTGELFF.

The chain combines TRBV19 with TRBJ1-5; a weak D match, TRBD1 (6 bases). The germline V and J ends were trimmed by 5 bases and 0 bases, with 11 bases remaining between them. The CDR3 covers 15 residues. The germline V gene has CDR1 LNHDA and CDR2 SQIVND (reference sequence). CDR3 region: CASSAYRDSNQPQHF. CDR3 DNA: TGTGCCAGTAGTGCCTACAGGGATAGCAATCAGCCCCAGCATTTT.

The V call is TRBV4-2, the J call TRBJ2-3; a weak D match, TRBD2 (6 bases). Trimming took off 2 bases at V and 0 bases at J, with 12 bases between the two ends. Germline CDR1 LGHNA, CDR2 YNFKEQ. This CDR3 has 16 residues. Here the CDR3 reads CASSQLAGPSTDTQYF. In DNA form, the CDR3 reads TGTGCCAGCAGCCAACTGGCGGGACCAAGCACAGATACGCAGTATTTT.

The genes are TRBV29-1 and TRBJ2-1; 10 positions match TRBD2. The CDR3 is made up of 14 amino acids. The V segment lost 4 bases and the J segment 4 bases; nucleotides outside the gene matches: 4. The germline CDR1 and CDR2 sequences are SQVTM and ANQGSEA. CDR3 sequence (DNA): TGCAGCGTTGTCAAGACTAGCGGGTACAATGAGCAGTTCTTC. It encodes CSVVKTSGYNEQFF.

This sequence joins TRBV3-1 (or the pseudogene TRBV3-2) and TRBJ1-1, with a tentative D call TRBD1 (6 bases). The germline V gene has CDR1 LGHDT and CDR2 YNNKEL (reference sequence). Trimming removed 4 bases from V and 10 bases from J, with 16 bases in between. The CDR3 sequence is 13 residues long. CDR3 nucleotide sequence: TGTGCCAGCAGCCCGGACAGTCCCTACCGAGCTTTCTTT. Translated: CASSPDSPYRAFF.

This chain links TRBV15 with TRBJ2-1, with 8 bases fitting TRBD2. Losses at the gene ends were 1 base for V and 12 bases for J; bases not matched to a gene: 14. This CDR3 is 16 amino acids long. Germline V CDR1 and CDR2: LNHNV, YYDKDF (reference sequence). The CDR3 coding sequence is TGTGCCACCAGCAGAGTTCCTCCGGGACTAGAGTCTGGGCAGTTCTTC. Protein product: CATSRVPPGLESGQFF.